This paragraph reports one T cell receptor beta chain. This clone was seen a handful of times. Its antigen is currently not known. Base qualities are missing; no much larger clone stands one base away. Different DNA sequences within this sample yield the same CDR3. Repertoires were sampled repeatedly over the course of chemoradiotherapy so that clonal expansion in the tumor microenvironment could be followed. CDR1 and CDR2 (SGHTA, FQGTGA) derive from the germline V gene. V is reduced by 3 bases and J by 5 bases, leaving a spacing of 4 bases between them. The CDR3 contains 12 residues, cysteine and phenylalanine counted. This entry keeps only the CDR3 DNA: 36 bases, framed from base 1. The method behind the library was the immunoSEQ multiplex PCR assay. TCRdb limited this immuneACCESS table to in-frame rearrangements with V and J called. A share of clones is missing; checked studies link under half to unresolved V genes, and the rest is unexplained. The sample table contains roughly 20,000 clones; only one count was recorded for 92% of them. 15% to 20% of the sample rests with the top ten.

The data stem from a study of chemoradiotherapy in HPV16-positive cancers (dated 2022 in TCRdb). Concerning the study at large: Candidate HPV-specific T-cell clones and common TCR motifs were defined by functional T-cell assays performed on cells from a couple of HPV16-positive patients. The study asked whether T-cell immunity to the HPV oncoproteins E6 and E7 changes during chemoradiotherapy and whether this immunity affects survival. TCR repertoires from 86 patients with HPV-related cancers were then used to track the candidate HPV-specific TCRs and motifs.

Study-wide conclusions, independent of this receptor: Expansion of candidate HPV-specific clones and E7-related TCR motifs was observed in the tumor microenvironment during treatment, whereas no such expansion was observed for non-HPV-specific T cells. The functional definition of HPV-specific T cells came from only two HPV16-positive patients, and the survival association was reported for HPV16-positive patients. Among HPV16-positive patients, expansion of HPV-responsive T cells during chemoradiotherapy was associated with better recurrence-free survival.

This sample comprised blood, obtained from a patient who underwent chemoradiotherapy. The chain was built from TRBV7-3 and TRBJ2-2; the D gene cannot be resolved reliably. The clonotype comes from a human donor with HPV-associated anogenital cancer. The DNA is TGTGCCAGCAGCTTGGGAACCGGGGAGCTGTTTTTT. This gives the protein CASSLGTGELFF.